A selection of T cell receptor beta chains follows, all from one sample in a study of blood T cells in healthy people across ages. TCRdb fed the 5' RACE reads into MiXCR, producing one record per CDR3 protein. The sample carries around 900,000 distinct CDR3 sequences, roughly 26% recorded once. Sequencing used blood. The source is an elderly woman in good health. The CDR3 runs from the conserved cysteine through the conserved F or W.

>TRBV21-1|TRBJ2-5|15
CASPSGQGARETQYF
>TRBV7-2|TRBJ2-3|15
CASSLDRGRSDTQYF
>TRBV12-3/TRBV12-4|TRBJ1-5|15
CASRQTGTPNQPQHF
>TRBV18|TRBJ1-1|15
CASSPRVPPETEAFF
>TRBV18|TRBJ2-7|16
CASSSVIPSSSYKQYF
>TRBV6-6|TRBJ2-1|14
CASSFSQGRETQFF
>TRBV10-3|TRBJ2-1|12
CAIKGDGNEQFF
>TRBV20-1|TRBJ1-2|14
CSARRRGQVYGYTF
>TRBV20-1|TRBJ2-5|16
CSARTGWRGGEETQYF
>TRBV12-3/TRBV12-4|TRBJ1-5|17
CASSSRGKDRGNQPQHF
>TRBV5-5|.|12
CASSLRSNIQYF
>TRBV5-4|TRBJ2-3|12
CASSLDGTGEYF
>TRBV14|TRBJ2-5|20
CASSQDSGLAFTRVRETQYF
>TRBV15|TRBJ2-7|14
CATSTGQGIYEQYF
>TRBV9|TRBJ2-1|15
CASSVRDRGYNEQFF
>TRBV5-1|TRBJ1-1|15
CASSSTGISYTEAFF
>TRBV6-2/TRBV6-3|TRBJ2-7|16
CASTRPSGGASYEQYF
>TRBV24-1|TRBJ2-3|16
CATSEHRGLGTDTQYF
>TRBV12-3/TRBV12-4|TRBJ2-1|16
CASRPSGGVNYNEQFF
>TRBV28|TRBJ2-1|13
CASRPGQGNEQFF